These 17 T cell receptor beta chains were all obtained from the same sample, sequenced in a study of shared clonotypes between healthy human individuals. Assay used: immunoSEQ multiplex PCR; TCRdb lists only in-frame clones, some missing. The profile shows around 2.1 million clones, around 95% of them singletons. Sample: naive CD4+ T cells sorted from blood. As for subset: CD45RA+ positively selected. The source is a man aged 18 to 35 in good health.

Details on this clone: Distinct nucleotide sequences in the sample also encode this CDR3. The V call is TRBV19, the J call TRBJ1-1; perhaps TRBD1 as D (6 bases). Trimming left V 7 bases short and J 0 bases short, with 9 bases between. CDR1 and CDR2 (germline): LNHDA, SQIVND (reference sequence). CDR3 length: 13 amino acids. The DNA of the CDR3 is TGTGCCAGTACAGGACAGTTGAACACTGAAGCTTTCTTT. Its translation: CASTGQLNTEAFF.

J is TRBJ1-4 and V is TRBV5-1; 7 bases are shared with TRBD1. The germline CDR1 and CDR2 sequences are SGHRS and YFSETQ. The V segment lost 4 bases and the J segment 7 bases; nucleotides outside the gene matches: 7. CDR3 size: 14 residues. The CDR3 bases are TGCGCCAGCAGCAACAGGGGAGGTGGTGAAAAACTGTTTTTT. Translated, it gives CASSNRGGGEKLFF.

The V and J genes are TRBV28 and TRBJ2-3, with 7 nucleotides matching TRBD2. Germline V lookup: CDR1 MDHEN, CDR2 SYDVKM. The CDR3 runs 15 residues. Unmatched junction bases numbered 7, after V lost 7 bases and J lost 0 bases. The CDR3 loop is CASTIPGGSTDTQYF. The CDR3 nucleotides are TGTGCCAGCACCATCCCCGGGGGGAGCACAGATACGCAGTATTTT.

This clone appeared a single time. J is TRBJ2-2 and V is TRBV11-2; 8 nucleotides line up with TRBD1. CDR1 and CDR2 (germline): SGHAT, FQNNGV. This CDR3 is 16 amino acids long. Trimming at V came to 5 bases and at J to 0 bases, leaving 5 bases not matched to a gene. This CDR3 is CASSRDRPANTGELFF. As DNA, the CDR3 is TGTGCCAGCAGCCGGGACAGGCCCGCGAACACCGGGGAGCTGTTTTTT. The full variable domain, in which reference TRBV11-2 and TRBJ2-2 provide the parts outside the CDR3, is EAGVAQSPRYKIIEKRQSVAFWCNPISGHATLYWYQQILGQGPKLLIQFQNNGVVDDSQLPKDRFSAERLKGVDSTLKIQPAKLEDSAVYLCASSRDRPANTGELFFGEGSRLTVL.

The CDR3: CASRCQWPQHF. The CDR3 bases are TGTGCCAGCAGGTGTCAGTGGCCCCAGCATTTT. The J gene is TRBJ1-5, the V gene TRBV5-6, with no clear D. CDR1 SGHDT and CDR2 YYEEEE come from the germline V gene. Deletions cut 5 bases from V and 9 bases from J, with 9 bases between. The CDR3 length is 11 residues. The complete variable domain, with remaining parts taken from reference TRBV5-6 and TRBJ1-5, reads DAGVTQSPTHLIKTRGQQVTLRCSPKSGHDTVSWYQQALGQGPQFIFQYYEEEERQRGNFPDRFSGHQFPNYSSELNVNALLLGDSALYLCASRCQWPQHFGDGTRLSIL.

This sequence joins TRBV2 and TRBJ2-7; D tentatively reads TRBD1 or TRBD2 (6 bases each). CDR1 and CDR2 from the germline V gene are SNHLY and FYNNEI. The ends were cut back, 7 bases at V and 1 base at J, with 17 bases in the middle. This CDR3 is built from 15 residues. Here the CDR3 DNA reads TGTGCCAGCAAGGTGGAGGGGGTGGTTTCCTACGAGCAGTACTTC. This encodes CASKVEGVVSYEQYF.

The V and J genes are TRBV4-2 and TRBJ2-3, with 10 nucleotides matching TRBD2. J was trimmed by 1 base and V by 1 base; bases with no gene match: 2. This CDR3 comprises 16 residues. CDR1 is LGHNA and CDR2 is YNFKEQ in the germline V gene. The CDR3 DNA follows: TGTGCCAGCAGCCAAGTAACTAGCGGGGGCACAGATACGCAGTATTTT. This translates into CASSQVTSGGTDTQYF.

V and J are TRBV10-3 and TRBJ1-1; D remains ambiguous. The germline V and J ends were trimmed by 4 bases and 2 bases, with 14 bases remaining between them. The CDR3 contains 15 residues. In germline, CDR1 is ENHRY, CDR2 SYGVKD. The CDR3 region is CAISGETGPNTEAFF. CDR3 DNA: TGTGCCATCAGTGGGGAGACGGGCCCCAACACTGAAGCTTTCTTT.

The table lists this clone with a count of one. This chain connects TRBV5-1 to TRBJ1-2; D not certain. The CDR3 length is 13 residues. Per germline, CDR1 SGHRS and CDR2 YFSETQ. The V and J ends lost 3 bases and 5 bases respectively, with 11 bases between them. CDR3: CASSSDTPYGYTF. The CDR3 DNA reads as TGCGCCAGCAGCTCCGACACCCCATATGGCTACACCTTC.

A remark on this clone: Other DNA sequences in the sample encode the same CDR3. In DNA form, the CDR3 reads TGTGCCAGCAGCCTAGGACAGGCAAACACTGAAGCTTTCTTT. This translates into CASSLGQANTEAFF. The rearrangement joins TRBV7-9 to TRBJ1-1; 7 bases are a match to TRBD1. The CDR3 spans 14 residues. The germline gives CDR1 SEHNR, CDR2 FQNEAQ (reference sequence). V gave up 5 bases and J gave up 2 bases; unmatched junction bases: 5.

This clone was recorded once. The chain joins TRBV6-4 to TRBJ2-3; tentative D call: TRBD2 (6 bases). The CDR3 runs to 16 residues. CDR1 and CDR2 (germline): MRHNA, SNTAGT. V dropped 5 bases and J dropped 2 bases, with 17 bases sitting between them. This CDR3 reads CASSPGGTYNTDTQYF. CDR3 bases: TGTGCCAGCAGTCCTGGGGGGACTTATAACACAGATACGCAGTATTTT.

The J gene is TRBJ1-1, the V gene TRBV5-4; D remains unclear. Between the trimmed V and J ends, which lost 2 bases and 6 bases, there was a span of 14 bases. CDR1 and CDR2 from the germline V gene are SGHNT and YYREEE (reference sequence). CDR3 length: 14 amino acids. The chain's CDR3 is CASSLLHQSAEAFF. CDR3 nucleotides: TGTGCCAGCAGCTTACTACACCAGTCCGCTGAAGCTTTCTTT.

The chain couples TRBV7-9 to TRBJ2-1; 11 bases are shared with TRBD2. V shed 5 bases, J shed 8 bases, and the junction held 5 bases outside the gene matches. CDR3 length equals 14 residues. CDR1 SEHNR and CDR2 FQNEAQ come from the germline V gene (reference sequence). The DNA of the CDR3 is TGTGCCAGCAGCCGGGGACTAGCGGTGGATGAGCAGTTCTTC. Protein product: CASSRGLAVDEQFF.

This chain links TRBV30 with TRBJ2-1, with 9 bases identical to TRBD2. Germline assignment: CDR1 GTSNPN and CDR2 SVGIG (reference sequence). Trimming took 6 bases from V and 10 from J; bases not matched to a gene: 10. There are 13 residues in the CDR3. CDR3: CACGRGGPVEQFF. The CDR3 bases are TGTGCCTGTGGGCGGGGGGGCCCAGTCGAGCAGTTCTTC.

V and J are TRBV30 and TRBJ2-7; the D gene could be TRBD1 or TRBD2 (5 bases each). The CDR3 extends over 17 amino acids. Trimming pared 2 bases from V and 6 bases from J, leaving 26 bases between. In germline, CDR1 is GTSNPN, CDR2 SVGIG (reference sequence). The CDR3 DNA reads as TGTGCCTGGAGTAGTGAAATCCGACAGACTGGGGCGGGCGAGCAGTACTTC. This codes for CAWSSEIRQTGAGEQYF.

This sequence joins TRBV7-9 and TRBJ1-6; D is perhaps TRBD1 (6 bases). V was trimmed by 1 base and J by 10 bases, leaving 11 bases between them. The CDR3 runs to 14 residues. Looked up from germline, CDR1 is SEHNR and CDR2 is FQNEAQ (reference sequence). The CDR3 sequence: CASSLEGVGSPLHF. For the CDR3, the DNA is TGTGCCAGCAGCTTAGAGGGGGTGGGATCACCCCTCCACTTT.

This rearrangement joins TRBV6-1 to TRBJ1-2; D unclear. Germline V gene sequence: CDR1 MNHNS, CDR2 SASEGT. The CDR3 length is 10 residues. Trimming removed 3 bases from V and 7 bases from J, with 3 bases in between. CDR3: CASSDFGYTF. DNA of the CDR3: TGTGCCAGCAGTGATTTTGGCTACACCTTC.